This T cell receptor (beta chain) was sequenced in a study of technical replicates of blood from several donors. Germline assignment: CDR1 MGHRA and CDR2 YSYEKL. There are 17 residues in the CDR3. V lost 2 bases and J 1 base, leaving 15 bases between the germline ends. The repertoire was sequenced with immunoSEQ multiplex PCR; TCRdb's copy has only in-frame clones and lacks some. The sample has more than 65,000 clones, 94% seen once. V is TRBV4-1 and J is TRBJ1-3; D gene ambiguous. Material for sequencing was T cells isolated from PBMCs. The receptor was derived from a human donor in good health. This CDR3 is CASSQRLIRTSGNTIYF. DNA of the CDR3: TGCGCCAGCAGCCAACGGTTAATACGGACTTCTGGAAACACCATATATTTT.